What follows are 3 T cell receptor beta chains derived from one specimen sequenced in a study of molecular identifiers for immune sequencing clone quantification. TCRdb reprocessed the PCR reads via MiXCR and lists one record per CDR3 protein. Of about 630,000 distinct CDR3 sequences in the sample, 25% are singletons; the top ten hold about 0.73%. What was sequenced was naive CD8+ T cells from blood, with Jurkat cell RNA spiked in. This sample's subset: FACS-sorted CD8+CD4-CCR7+CD45RA+ naive T cells. These receptor sequences come from a human donor in good health. Some libraries in this study had Jurkat cell RNA spiked in.

Ten or more counts support this clonotype. The rearrangement joins TRBV20-1 to TRBJ2-7; 7 nucleotides line up with TRBD2. J gave up 2 bases and V 0 bases, and 7 bases lay outside the gene matches. CDR1 DFQATT and CDR2 SNEGSKA come from the germline V gene (reference sequence). The CDR3 extends over 15 amino acids. CDR3 nucleotide sequence: TGCAGTGCTAGAGACGAGCGGGGATACCCCTACGAGCAGTACTTC. Translation gives CSARDERGYPYEQYF.

In its sample, this clonotype was seen many times. CDR3 loop: CASSPGNYGYTF. The CDR3 nucleotides are TGTGCCAGCAGCCCAGGAAACTATGGCTACACCTTC. The V and J genes are TRBV13 and TRBJ1-2; D is unresolved. Between the trimmed V and J ends, which lost 5 bases and 2 bases, there was a span of 6 bases. CDR1 and CDR2 from the germline V gene are PRHDT and FYEKMQ (reference sequence). This CDR3 spans 12 amino acids. Full variable domain (remainder filled in from reference TRBV13 and TRBJ1-2): AAGVIQSPRHLIKEKRETATLKCYPIPRHDTVYWYQQGPGQDPQFLISFYEKMQSDKGSIPDRFSAQQFSDYHSELNMSSLELGDSALYFCASSPGNYGYTFGSGTRLTVV.

Notes on this clonotype: A much larger clone sits a single nucleotide away, making a read error possible. This rearrangement joins TRBV6-5 to TRBJ2-3, with 9 positions matching TRBD2. Trimming at V came to 4 bases and at J to 2 bases, leaving 7 bases not matched to a gene. CDR1 is MNHEY, CDR2 SVGAGI, per germline. This CDR3 spans 16 amino acids. This CDR3 reads CASSLQSSGITDTQYF. The CDR3, as DNA: TGTGCCAGCAGTTTACAGTCTAGCGGGATCACAGATACGCAGTATTTT.